This T cell receptor (beta chain) was observed in a study of shared clonotypes between healthy human individuals. Study details: Three CD4 naive, three CD4 memory, two CD8 naive and one CD8 memory plate were used per donor.

Terminally differentiated effector memory CD45RA+ cells were excluded from the naive CD8 cells, which were CD45RO-negative and positively selected for CCR7. TCRdb's table, derived via immunoSEQ multiplex PCR, lists solely in-frame clones and lacks some. Among about 680,000 clones listed, about 90% were seen once. The V gene's germline CDR1 is MNHEY and CDR2 SVGAGI. V lost 6 bases and J lost 2, with 11 bases in between. The CDR3 consists of 14 residues. This sequence originates from a man under 40 in good health. V gene TRBV6-5 combines with J gene TRBJ2-1; a possible D gene is TRBD1 (5 bases). Sequenced input: naive CD8+ T cells sorted from blood. DNA for the CDR3: TGTGCCAGCAGACCGCAGGGCGCCTACAATGAGCAGTTCTTC. Translation: CASRPQGAYNEQFF.